Given below is one T cell receptor (beta chain) in context. The sample originates from a study of blood T cell repertoires in COVID-19. Turning to the study itself: Sources were T cells, B-cell-depleted T cells, or PBMCs; the material itself was cDNA or gDNA.

Ages ranged from about 18 to 89 years, with residence in 20 to 30 US areas. Symptom resolution, clearance, or two negative PCRs marked the recovered donors of Cohort 3. CDR3 length: 19 residues. V lost 0 bases, J lost 3 bases, and 16 bases stayed unmatched. CDR1 and CDR2 (germline): ENHRY, SYGVKD. The repertoire was sequenced with immunoSEQ multiplex PCR; TCRdb's copy has only in-frame clones and lacks some. The sample includes 180,000 or so clones, approximately 80% of them seen just once. This rearrangement joins TRBV10-3 to TRBJ2-5; 7 positions agree with TRBD2. This clonotype was obtained from a woman in her fifties or sixties who had recovered from COVID-19. The sample was PBMCs or T cells enriched from blood (not recorded which). The CDR3 DNA is TGTGCCATCAGTGAGTCGATTGGGGGGGTCTCGAGCGGAAAAGAGACCCAGTACTTC. Amino acid sequence: CAISESIGGVSSGKETQYF.